The text below deals with one T cell receptor beta chain. This clone may be a read error of a much larger clone one base away. The data were taken from a study of human T cells and chemical hapten exposure. TCRdb redid the calling of the RACE reads with MiXCR, one entry per CDR3 protein. The sample lists roughly 49,000 distinct CDR3 sequences, 4.3% seen once, with approximately 1.6% in the top ten. Time point specified: healthy volunteer bleed at 2 weeks. Total RNA came from unfractionated whole blood. The CDR3 has 15 amino acids. This receptor was obtained from a female donor in good health. Some clones in this sample may be carry-over from other donors' samples. The chain has TRBV12-3 or TRBV12-4 and TRBJ2-7, with TRBD1 identical over 7 bases. Specimen: whole blood. The CDR3 reads CASSARQGSSYKQYF. The DNA for the CDR3 is TGTGCCAGCAGTGCCCGACAGGGAAGCTCCTACAAGCAGTACTTC.